What follows are 26 T cell receptor beta chains derived from one specimen sequenced in a study of cytomegalovirus exposure and HLA in healthy donors. Primers: 60 Vbeta forward and 13 Jbeta reverse. The method was immunoSEQ multiplex PCR; TCRdb's version includes in-frame clones alone and lacks a portion of them. The table lists some 190,000 clones, about four fifths of them singletons. Sequenced sample: PBMCs. The receptors derive from a woman aged 25-40 years in good health and CMV-seropositive.

The rearrangement joins TRBV5-5 to TRBJ2-7, with 13 bases fitting TRBD2. The CDR3 is 18 amino acids. J lost 4 bases, V lost 4 bases, and 14 bases had no gene match. Germline CDR1 SGHKS, CDR2 YYEKEE (reference sequence). This CDR3 is CASSRTSGGTWTPYEQYF. DNA of the CDR3: TGTGCCAGCAGCCGGACTAGCGGGGGAACTTGGACCCCGTACGAGCAGTACTTC.

The chain couples TRBV10-1 to TRBJ1-1, with no clear D. This CDR3 has 13 residues. The V end lost 9 bases, the J end lost 6 bases, and 17 bases lay between the germline ends. The germline V gene has CDR1 WNHNN and CDR2 SYGVQD (reference sequence). For the CDR3, the DNA is TGCGCCAGTCCTTCCACAGAAGTCGCTGAAGCTTTCTTT. This codes for CASPSTEVAEAFF.

The gene calls are TRBV5-4 and TRBJ2-7; 10 bases agree with TRBD1. CDR1 SGHNT and CDR2 YYREEE come from the germline V gene (reference sequence). Trimming cost V 3 bases and J 2 bases; bases outside gene matches: 8. CDR3 size: 16 residues. CDR3 nucleotide sequence: TGTGCCAGCAGCTCACCGGGACAGGGGATTACCTACGAGCAGTACTTC. This encodes CASSSPGQGITYEQYF.

The rearrangement uses TRBV9 and TRBJ2-3, with D possibly being TRBD2 (5 bases). CDR1 and CDR2 from the germline V gene are SGDLS and YYNGEE. The V and J ends lost 4 bases and 2 bases respectively, with 14 bases between them. The CDR3 has 15 amino acids. The CDR3 sequence is CASSPAGIPTDTQYF. The CDR3 DNA reads TGTGCCAGCAGCCCCGCCGGGATCCCCACAGATACGCAGTATTTT.

This chain links TRBV12-5 with TRBJ2-1, with TRBD2 matching over 11 bases. J lost 0 bases, V lost 4 bases, and 11 bases had no gene match. This CDR3 is 19 amino acids long. Germline values: CDR1 LGHNT, CDR2 FRNRAP. The DNA of the CDR3 is TGTGCTAGTGGTTCGACTCTCGGACTAGCGGGCAGCTCCTACAATGAGCAGTTCTTC. Amino acid sequence: CASGSTLGLAGSSYNEQFF.

V gene TRBV5-1 combines with J gene TRBJ2-5; possible D gene TRBD1, 6 bases. In germline, CDR1 is SGHRS, CDR2 YFSETQ. The length of the CDR3 is 15 residues. V was clipped by 3 bases and J by 5 bases, with 17 bases between them. In DNA, the CDR3 is TGCGCCAGCAGCTCCGAGCAGGGGCCCCGTGAGACCCAGTACTTC. It translates to CASSSEQGPRETQYF.

The chain joins TRBV21-1 to TRBJ1-2; no DNA check was done on the table's D call, TRBD1. TRBV21-1 is classified as a pseudogene. The CDR3 sequence is 15 residues long. Here the CDR3 reads CASSIRDRGGYGYTF. The CDR3 DNA is TGTGCCAGCAGCATTAGGGACAGGGGAGGCTATGGCTACACCTTC.

The rearrangement joins TRBV9 to TRBJ2-7, with a possible D match to TRBD2 (6 bases). V lost 4 bases and J lost 2, with 19 bases in between. This CDR3 contains 16 residues. Germline V CDR1 and CDR2: SGDLS, YYNGEE. CDR3 sequence reads: CASSPLGRETAYEQYF. In nucleotides, the CDR3 is TGTGCCAGCAGCCCCCTAGGGCGGGAAACCGCCTACGAGCAGTACTTC.

A few counts support this clone. This rearrangement joins TRBV28 to TRBJ2-2; tentatively, D is TRBD2 (6 bases). The CDR3 is 15 residues long. Trimming removed 5 bases from V and 3 bases from J, with 13 bases in between. CDR1 and CDR2 from the germline V gene are MDHEN and SYDVKM. This chain's CDR3 is CASSPGQRDTGELFF. CDR3 nucleotides: TGTGCCAGCAGTCCAGGGCAGCGGGACACCGGGGAGCTGTTTTTT.

The V and J genes are TRBV10-3 and TRBJ2-1; 16 bases map to TRBD2. Germline trimming cut 7 bases from V and 0 bases from J; bases unmatched to any gene: 9. Germline V gene data show CDR1 as ENHRY and CDR2 as SYGVKD. The CDR3 is 19 residues long. CDR3 loop: CAITRGLAGGESSYNEQFF. The CDR3 bases are TGTGCCATCACGCGGGGACTAGCGGGGGGGGAGAGCTCCTACAATGAGCAGTTCTTC.

The chain couples TRBV11-3 to TRBJ1-4; D unclear. In germline, CDR1 is SGHNT, CDR2 YENEEA. This CDR3 region has 14 residues. V was cut by 4 bases and J by 5 bases, with 11 bases left in between. The CDR3 loop reads CASSYSGRNEKLFF. CDR3 nucleotides: TGTGCCAGCAGCTATTCCGGGAGGAATGAAAAACTGTTTTTT.

This sequence joins TRBV30 and TRBJ2-7; D unresolved. V lost 0 bases to trimming and J lost 2 bases, with 11 bases between them. The CDR3 is 14 residues long. Germline-derived CDR1 and CDR2 are GTSNPN and SVGIG (reference sequence). CDR3 DNA sequence: TGTGCCTGGAGTGTGCTAGGTTCCGCCTACGAGCAGTACTTC. This encodes CAWSVLGSAYEQYF. Using reference TRBV30 and TRBJ2-7 for the parts outside the CDR3, the full variable domain is SQTIHQWPATLVQPVGSPLSLECTVEGTSNPNLYWYRQAAGRGLQLLFYSVGIGQISSEVPQNLSASRPQDRQFILSSKKLLLSDSGFYLCAWSVLGSAYEQYFGPGTRLTVT.

This rearrangement joins TRBV2 to TRBJ1-1, with D unresolved. Trimming shortened V by 0 bases and J by 1 base, and 9 bases separated the two germline ends. This CDR3 has 15 residues. Germline loops: CDR1 SNHLY, CDR2 FYNNEI. Here the CDR3 DNA reads TGTGCCAGCAGTGAAGCGCTCTTAGCGAACACTGAAGCTTTCTTT. It yields the protein CASSEALLANTEAFF.

The chain joins TRBV7-9 to TRBJ2-2; weak D call: TRBD2 (6 bases). The length of the CDR3 is 14 residues. V dropped 5 bases and J dropped 6 bases, with 13 bases sitting between them. The germline V gene encodes CDR1 SEHNR and CDR2 FQNEAQ (reference sequence). The CDR3 DNA reads TGTGCCAGCAGCCCCCCCGGGGGAGCCGGGGAGCTGTTTTTT. Protein: CASSPPGGAGELFF.

The chain uses TRBV4-3 and TRBJ1-3; D remains ambiguous. The V end was cut by 2 bases, the J end by 1 base, with 9 bases between. Germline V lookup: CDR1 LGHNA, CDR2 YSLEER. The CDR3 sequence is 15 residues long. The CDR3 region has the DNA TGCGCCAGCAGCCAAAAAGGAGGATCTGGAAACACCATATATTTT. Encoded protein: CASSQKGGSGNTIYF.

The chain combines TRBV18 with TRBJ1-3, with TRBD1 as a possible D gene (5 bases). CDR3 length equals 13 residues. V gave up 3 bases and J gave up 4 bases, with 7 bases separating them. Looked up from germline, CDR1 is KGHSH and CDR2 is LQKENI. CDR3: CASSPPGGNTIYF. The CDR3 DNA reads as TGTGCCAGCTCACCCCCAGGGGGAAACACCATATATTTT.

The chain employs TRBV7-2 and TRBJ1-2; TRBD1 matches 8 bases. CDR1 and CDR2 from the germline V gene are SGHTA and FQGNSA. V gave up 7 bases and J gave up 4 bases; unmatched junction bases: 17. The CDR3 sequence is 17 residues long. The CDR3 nucleotides read TGTGCCAGCACCACGAACCCCCAGGGGGCCTCCTTCTATGGCTACACCTTC. The encoded protein is CASTTNPQGASFYGYTF.

This chain connects TRBV11-2 to TRBJ1-1; TRBD1 agrees at 7 bases. From germline, CDR1 is SGHAT and CDR2 FQNNGV. Trimming removed 3 bases from V and 0 bases from J; junction bases left unmatched: 10. The CDR3 is 17 amino acids. The CDR3: CASSFGQGDLMNTEAFF. CDR3 DNA: TGTGCCAGCAGCTTTGGGCAGGGGGACCTTATGAACACTGAAGCTTTCTTT. The whole variable domain, remainder taken from reference TRBV11-2 and TRBJ1-1, is EAGVAQSPRYKIIEKRQSVAFWCNPISGHATLYWYQQILGQGPKLLIQFQNNGVVDDSQLPKDRFSAERLKGVDSTLKIQPAKLEDSAVYLCASSFGQGDLMNTEAFFGQGTRLTVV.

The J gene is TRBJ2-7, the V gene TRBV27, with D unclear. CDR1 and CDR2 (germline): MNHEY, SMNVEV (reference sequence). CDR3 size: 13 residues. V lost 6 bases and J lost 4, with 13 bases in between. Here the CDR3 reads CASSRRPRYEQYF. CDR3 nucleotides: TGTGCCAGCAGCCGGCGACCTAGATACGAGCAGTACTTC.

This CDR3 reads CASSSQTSGYMETQYF. For the CDR3, the DNA is TGTGCCAGCAGCTCCCAGACTAGCGGTTATATGGAGACCCAGTACTTC. The chain has TRBV7-8 and TRBJ2-5; 9 bases align to TRBD2. The CDR3 loop spans 16 amino acids. Germline values: CDR1 SGHVS, CDR2 FQNEAQ. Unmatched junction bases numbered 11, after V lost 4 bases and J lost 5 bases. Combining the CDR3 with reference TRBV7-8 and TRBJ2-5 gives the whole variable domain GAGVSQSPRYKVAKRGQDVALRCDPISGHVSLFWYQQALGQGPEFLTYFQNEAQLDKSGLPSDRFFAERPEGSVSTLKIQRTQQEDSAVYLCASSSQTSGYMETQYFGPGTRLLVL.

The chain employs TRBV6-6 and TRBJ2-1; D possibly corresponds to TRBD2 (6 bases). The V gene's germline CDR1 is MNHNY and CDR2 SVGAGI (reference sequence). V lost 2 bases and J 8 bases, leaving 19 bases between the germline ends. CDR3 length equals 16 residues. Here the CDR3 DNA reads TGTGCCAGCAGTTACCAACGGGACTCCTCCTGGTATGAGCAGTTCTTC. Translating gives CASSYQRDSSWYEQFF.

This rearrangement joins TRBV30 to TRBJ2-6, with D possibly being TRBD1 (5 bases). The V end lost 4 bases, the J end lost 3 bases, and 7 bases lay between the germline ends. CDR1 is GTSNPN, CDR2 SVGIG, per germline (reference sequence). CDR3 length: 13 residues. The CDR3 nucleotides read TGTGCCTGGAACCAGGGTGGGGCCAACGTCCTGACTTTC. Amino acid sequence: CAWNQGGANVLTF.

The V call is TRBV18, the J call TRBJ1-4; D is uncertain. The CDR3 has 14 amino acids. Germline assignment: CDR1 KGHSH and CDR2 LQKENI. The V gene lost 6 bases and the J gene lost 0 bases, with 8 bases spanning the gap. The CDR3 DNA reads TGTGCCAGCTCCGAGGGCCCAACTAATGAAAAACTGTTTTTT. Translated: CASSEGPTNEKLFF.

This rearrangement joins TRBV5-1 to TRBJ1-2; no reliable D call. The CDR3 has 13 amino acids. V lost 2 bases, J lost 5 bases, and 10 bases lay in between. CDR1 and CDR2 (germline): SGHRS, YFSETQ. The CDR3 loop reads CASSFPPGYGYTF. The CDR3 nucleotides read TGCGCCAGCAGCTTCCCCCCGGGGTATGGCTACACCTTC.

This clone was seen just once. J is TRBJ1-1 and V is TRBV15; no reliable D call. This CDR3 spans 14 amino acids. The germline V and J ends were trimmed by 5 bases and 4 bases, with 14 bases remaining between them. CDR1 LNHNV and CDR2 YYDKDF come from the germline V gene (reference sequence). The CDR3 loop is CATSLFRDVTEAFF. The CDR3 coding sequence is TGTGCCACCAGCTTATTCCGGGATGTCACTGAAGCTTTCTTT.

The V gene is TRBV5-6, the J gene TRBJ1-4, with TRBD1 matching over 9 bases. The junction had 2 bases not matched to a gene; V was cut back by 2 bases and J by 6 bases. CDR3 length: 14 amino acids. CDR1 is SGHDT and CDR2 is YYEEEE in the germline V gene. The CDR3 DNA is TGTGCCAGCAGCTTAGGGACAGGGTATGAAAAACTGTTTTTT. Its protein product is CASSLGTGYEKLFF.